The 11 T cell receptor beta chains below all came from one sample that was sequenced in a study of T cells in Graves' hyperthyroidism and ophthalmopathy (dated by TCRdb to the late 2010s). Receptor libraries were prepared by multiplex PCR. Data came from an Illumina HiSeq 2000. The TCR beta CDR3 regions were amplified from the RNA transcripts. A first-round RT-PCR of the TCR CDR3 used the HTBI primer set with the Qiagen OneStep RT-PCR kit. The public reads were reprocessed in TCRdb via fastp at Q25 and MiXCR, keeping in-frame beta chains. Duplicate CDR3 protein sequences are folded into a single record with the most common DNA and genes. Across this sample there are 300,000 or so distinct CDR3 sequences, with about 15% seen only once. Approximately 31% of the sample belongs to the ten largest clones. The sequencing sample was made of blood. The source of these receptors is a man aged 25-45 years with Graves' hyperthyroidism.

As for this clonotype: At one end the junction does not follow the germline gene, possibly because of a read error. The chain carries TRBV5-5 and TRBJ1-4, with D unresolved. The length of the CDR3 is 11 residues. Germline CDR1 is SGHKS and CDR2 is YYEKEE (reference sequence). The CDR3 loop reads CAGSSNEKLFF. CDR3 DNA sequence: TGTGCCGGCAGCTCTAATGAAAAACTGTTTTTT.

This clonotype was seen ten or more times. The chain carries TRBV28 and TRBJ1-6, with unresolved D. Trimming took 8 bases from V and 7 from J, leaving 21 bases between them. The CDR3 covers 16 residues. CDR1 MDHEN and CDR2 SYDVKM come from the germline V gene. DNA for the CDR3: TGTGCCAGCCAACGGGAGGGCAACATGGGGAATTCACCCCTCCACTTT. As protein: CASQREGNMGNSPLHF.

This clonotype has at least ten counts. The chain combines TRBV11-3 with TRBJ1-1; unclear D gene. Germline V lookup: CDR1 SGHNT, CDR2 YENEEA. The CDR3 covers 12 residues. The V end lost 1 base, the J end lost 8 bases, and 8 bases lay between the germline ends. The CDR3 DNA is TGTGCCAGCAGCTTAGTTGACAAGGAAGCTTTCTTT. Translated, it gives CASSLVDKEAFF.

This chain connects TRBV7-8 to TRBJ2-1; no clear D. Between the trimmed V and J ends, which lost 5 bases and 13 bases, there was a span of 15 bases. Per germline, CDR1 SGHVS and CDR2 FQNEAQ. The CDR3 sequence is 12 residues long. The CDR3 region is CASSPEKISQFF. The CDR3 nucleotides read TGTGCCAGCAGCCCCGAAAAGATATCCCAGTTCTTC.

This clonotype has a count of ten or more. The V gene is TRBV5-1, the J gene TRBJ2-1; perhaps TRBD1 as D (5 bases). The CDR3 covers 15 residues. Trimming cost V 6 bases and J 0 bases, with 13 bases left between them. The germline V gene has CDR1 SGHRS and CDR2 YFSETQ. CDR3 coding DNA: TGCGCCAGCAACCCCGACAGACCCTCCTACAATGAGCAGTTCTTC. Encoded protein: CASNPDRPSYNEQFF.

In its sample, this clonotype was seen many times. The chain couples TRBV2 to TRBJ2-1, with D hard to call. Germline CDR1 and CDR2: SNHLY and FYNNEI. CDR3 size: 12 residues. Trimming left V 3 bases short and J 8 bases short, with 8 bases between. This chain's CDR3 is CASSEGTYEQFF. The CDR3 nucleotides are TGTGCCAGCAGTGAGGGAACATATGAGCAGTTCTTC. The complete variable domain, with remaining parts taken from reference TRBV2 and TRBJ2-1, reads EPEVTQTPSHQVTQMGQEVILRCVPISNHLYFYWYRQILGQKVEFLVSFYNNEISEKSEIFDDQFSVERPDGSNFTLKIRSTKLEDSAMYFCASSEGTYEQFFGPGTRLTVL.

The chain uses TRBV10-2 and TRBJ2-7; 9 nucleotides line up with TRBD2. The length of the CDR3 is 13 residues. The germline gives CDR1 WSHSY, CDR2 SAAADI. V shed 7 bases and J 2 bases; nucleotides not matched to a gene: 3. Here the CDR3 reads CASTSGAPYEQYF. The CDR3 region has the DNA TGCGCCAGCACTAGCGGGGCCCCCTACGAGCAGTACTTC.

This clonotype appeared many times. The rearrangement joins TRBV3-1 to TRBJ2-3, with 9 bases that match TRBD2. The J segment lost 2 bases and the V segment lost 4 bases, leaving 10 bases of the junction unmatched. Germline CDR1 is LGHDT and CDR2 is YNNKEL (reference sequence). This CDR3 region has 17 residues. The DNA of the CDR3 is TGTGCCAGCAGCCGAGCGACTAGCGGAGGATTCACAGATACGCAGTATTTT. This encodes CASSRATSGGFTDTQYF.

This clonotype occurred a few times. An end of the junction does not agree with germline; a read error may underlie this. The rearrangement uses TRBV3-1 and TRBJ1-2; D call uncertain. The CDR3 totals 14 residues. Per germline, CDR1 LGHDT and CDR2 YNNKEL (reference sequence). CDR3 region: CASSQDRVDYGCTF. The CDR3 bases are TGTGCCAGCAGCCAAGATAGGGTTGACTATGGCTGCACCTTC.

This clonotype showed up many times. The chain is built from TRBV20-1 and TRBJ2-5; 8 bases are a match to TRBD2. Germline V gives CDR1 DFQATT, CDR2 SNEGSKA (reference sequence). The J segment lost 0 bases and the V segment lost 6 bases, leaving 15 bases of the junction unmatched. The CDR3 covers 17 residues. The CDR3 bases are TGCAGTGCCCGGCCGGTAGCGGGATCTAATTACCAAGAGACCCAGTACTTC. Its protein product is CSARPVAGSNYQETQYF.

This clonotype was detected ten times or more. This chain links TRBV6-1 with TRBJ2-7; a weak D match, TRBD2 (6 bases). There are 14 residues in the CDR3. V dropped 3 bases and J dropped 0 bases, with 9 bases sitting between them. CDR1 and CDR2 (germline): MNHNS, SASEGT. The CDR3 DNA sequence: TGTGCCAGCAGTGACAGGACTAACTCCTACGAGCAGTACTTC. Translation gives CASSDRTNSYEQYF.